A selection of T cell receptor beta chains follows, all from one sample in a study of blood T cell repertoires in COVID-19. Assay: immunoSEQ multiplex PCR; the TCRdb copy retains only in-frame clones and omits some. The sample yields approximately 200,000 clones, 75% to 85% seen once. Material: peripheral blood. The receptor source for this set is a woman aged 35 to 49 with COVID-19, enrolled during active disease. Each CDR3 is given with its conserved first and last residue. D genes are given only for firm matches. Only some rows state a clone size, as once, few, many or a class for expanded clones.

TGTGCCAGCAGTTATTATCCCTCTGGGGCCAACGTCCTGACTTTC	CASSYYPSGANVLTF	.	TRBJ2-6	.	TRBV6-2/TRBV6-3
TGCGCCAGCAGATCCCCAGGGCGCGCAGTTACCTACGAGCAGTACTTC	CASRSPGRAVTYEQYF	.	TRBJ2-7	.	TRBV23-1
TGTGCCAGCAGCAAAAGACTAGCCTCCTACAATGAGCAGTTCTTC	CASSKRLASYNEQFF	.	TRBJ2-1	.	TRBV21-1
TGTGCCAGCAGCTTAGAGCCAGCGGGGGCCCTCAGGGATACGCAGTATTTT	CASSLEPAGALRDTQYF	.	TRBJ2-3	TRBD2	TRBV7-3
TGTGCCAGCAGCCAAGACAGGGGGTTCTACACGGAGCAGTACTTC	CASSQDRGFYTEQYF	.	TRBJ2-7	TRBD1	TRBV3-1/TRBV3-2
TGTGCCTGGAGGCGTGAAGAAAAACTGTTTTTT	CAWRREEKLFF	.	TRBJ1-4	.	TRBV30
TGTGCCAGCAGCTTGGGCACCGGGTCATTGTACGAGCAGTACTTC	CASSLGTGSLYEQYF	.	TRBJ2-7	.	TRBV5-4
TGTGCCAGCAGTATTACAGGGAAAACCTACGAGCAGTACTTC	CASSITGKTYEQYF	.	TRBJ2-7	.	TRBV5-5
TGTGCCAGCAGTGAAAGACGACAAGCCTATGGCTACACCTTC	CASSERRQAYGYTF	once	TRBJ1-2	.	TRBV2
TGCAGCGTTGGGGGCGCATACTTCGACGAGCAGTACTTC	CSVGGAYFDEQYF	.	TRBJ2-7	.	TRBV29-1
TGTGCCAGTAGTAACAGACAGGGGGCGGTGGGTGAGCAGTTCTTC	CASSNRQGAVGEQFF	.	TRBJ2-1	TRBD1	TRBV19
TGTGCCAGCTCGCGGGCTAGCGGGATTACGGATACGCAGTATTTT	CASSRASGITDTQYF	.	TRBJ2-3	TRBD2	TRBV9
TGCGCCAGCAGCCCCTCCTCGGGGAATAGGGGGTATGCTTTCTTT	CASSPSSGNRGYAFF	.	TRBJ1-1	.	TRBV5-1
TGTGCCAGCTCACCAGTGGACAGGGGTGCTGGTGGGGTGCGCTACACCTTC	CASSPVDRGAGGVRYTF	.	TRBJ1-2	TRBD1	TRBV18
TGTGCCAGTAGTGGCTTTTACTCTGGAAACACCATATATTTT	CASSGFYSGNTIYF	.	TRBJ1-3	.	TRBV19
TGCAGCGTGAGGACAGGGTCGGGGGTCCTGACTTTC	CSVRTGSGVLTF	.	TRBJ2-6	TRBD1	TRBV29-1
TGTGCCAGCAGTGGGACAGGGCTCTATGGCTACACCTTC	CASSGTGLYGYTF	.	TRBJ1-2	TRBD1	TRBV12-3/TRBV12-4
TGTGCCAGCAGCCCCGACAGGGACCGCTACGAGCAGTACTTC	CASSPDRDRYEQYF	once	TRBJ2-7	TRBD1	TRBV6-5
TGTGCCAGCAGCTTAAACGGGCAGGGACATGGAAACACCATATATTTT	CASSLNGQGHGNTIYF	.	TRBJ1-3	.	TRBV7-3
TGTGCCAGTAGTATGACCCAAAGACTAGCGGGGGTGCATGAGCAGTTCTTC	CASSMTQRLAGVHEQFF	.	TRBJ2-1	TRBD2	TRBV19
TGTGCCAGCAGCGTAGACGCTAGCGGGTACTACGAGCAGTACTTC	CASSVDASGYYEQYF	.	TRBJ2-7	TRBD2	TRBV9
TGTGCCAGCAGCCAAGACCTAGCGGGGAGTTACAATGAGCAGTTCTTC	CASSQDLAGSYNEQFF	.	TRBJ2-1	TRBD2	TRBV4-2
TGTGCCGTCTTTACCGGGACAGGGGGGACCGGGGAGCTGTTTTTT	CAVFTGTGGTGELFF	.	TRBJ2-2	TRBD1	TRBV10-3
TGTGCCAGCAGCCCGTGGACAGATTCCTACGAGCAGTACTTC	CASSPWTDSYEQYF	.	TRBJ2-7	.	TRBV7-2
TGCGCCAGCAGCCACCGGGACCTCGGGAGGTTCGAGCAGTACTTC	CASSHRDLGRFEQYF	.	TRBJ2-7	TRBD2	TRBV5-1
TGTGCCAGCAATTCCCTCGACTATGGCTACACCTTC	CASNSLDYGYTF	.	TRBJ1-2	.	TRBV28
TGTGCCAGCAGCTTAGAAGGGACATACGATCAGCCCCAGCATTTT	CASSLEGTYDQPQHF	few	TRBJ1-5	.	TRBV7-2
TGTGCCAGCTCACGGAGCGGGACCCTCTTTGCGGGCAGGCAGTTCTTC	CASSRSGTLFAGRQFF	once	TRBJ2-1	TRBD2	TRBV18
TGCAGTGCTAGTCGCCCTCAGGGGTCGGAGACCCAGTACTTC	CSASRPQGSETQYF	.	TRBJ2-5	.	TRBV20-1
TGTGCCACTCGGGACAGGGGGAACACCGGGGAGCTGTTTTTT	CATRDRGNTGELFF	.	TRBJ2-2	TRBD1	TRBV25-1
TGTGCCAGCCGACTGGGCGGGCCAGAGACCCAGTACTTC	CASRLGGPETQYF	.	TRBJ2-5	.	TRBV5-5
TGCGCCAGCAGAATGACTAGCGGGGCAACCGGGGAGCTGTTTTTT	CASRMTSGATGELFF	.	TRBJ2-2	TRBD2	TRBV5-1
TGTGCCAGCAGTTCGGGACTACCCTACGAGCAGTACTTC	CASSSGLPYEQYF	few	TRBJ2-7	TRBD2	TRBV12-3/TRBV12-4
TGTGCCAGTGGAAAAGCGGGAGAGGGCCTCGAGCAGTACTTC	CASGKAGEGLEQYF	few	TRBJ2-7	TRBD2	TRBV19
TGCGCCAGCAGCTTCCAGGGGACCGGGGAGCTGTTTTTT	CASSFQGTGELFF	.	TRBJ2-2	.	TRBV5-1
TGTGCCAGCAGCTTAGTAGGGGGGGACACGTCCTACGAGCAGTACTTC	CASSLVGGDTSYEQYF	.	TRBJ2-7	.	TRBV7-6
TGTGCCAGCAGCCAAGATAGCCGGACAGCGGGGATCTACGAGCAGTACTTC	CASSQDSRTAGIYEQYF	.	TRBJ2-7	.	TRBV4-2
TGTGCCAGCAGCCCGTTGACTGCAGCCCAAGAGACCCAGTACTTC	CASSPLTAAQETQYF	.	TRBJ2-5	.	TRBV7-9
TGTGCCAGCAGCTTATTTCAGGGGGCGACGTACGAGCAGTACTTC	CASSLFQGATYEQYF	few	TRBJ2-7	TRBD1	TRBV7-2